The 7 T cell receptor beta chains presented below share a single source sample, sequenced in a study of blood T cell repertoires in COVID-19. The protocol was immunoSEQ multiplex PCR, while the TCRdb copy is restricted to in-frame clones and leaves out a portion. The top ten hold roughly 0.93% of the sample, which has about 32,000 clones, over 85% seen once. Sequencing was performed on peripheral blood. The origin of the receptors is a male donor with active COVID-19.

This chain joins TRBV9 and TRBJ2-1; possible D gene TRBD1, 6 bases. V was pared by 0 bases and J by 5 bases, with 15 bases between. The CDR3 length is 16 residues. Germline V gives CDR1 SGDLS, CDR2 YYNGEE. The CDR3 loop reads CASSVVPGKGDNEQFF. The CDR3 DNA reads TGTGCCAGCAGCGTAGTTCCGGGAAAGGGGGACAATGAGCAGTTCTTC.

This clone came up once. The chain is built from TRBV7-9 and TRBJ1-2, with D possibly TRBD1 on 6 matching bases. This CDR3 spans 14 amino acids. Germline CDR1 and CDR2: SEHNR and FQNEAQ (reference sequence). The V and J ends lost 1 base and 3 bases respectively, with 9 bases between them. Written as DNA, the CDR3 is TGTGCCAGCAGCTTAGGACAGGTAGACTATGGCTACACCTTC. Amino acid sequence: CASSLGQVDYGYTF.

The chain uses TRBV2 and TRBJ1-2; D is unclear. The CDR3 is 14 amino acids. CDR1 SNHLY and CDR2 FYNNEI come from the germline V gene. V was clipped by 6 bases and J by 1 base, with 12 bases between them. DNA of the CDR3: TGTGCCAGCAGGTACCGGGAGATTAACTATGGCTACACCTTC. Residues: CASRYREINYGYTF.

The V gene is TRBV7-2, the J gene TRBJ1-5, with no clear D. V lost 5 bases and J lost 5, with 10 bases in between. This CDR3 has 13 amino acids. Germline-derived CDR1 and CDR2 are SGHTA and FQGNSA. The CDR3 is CASSLRQHQPQHF. The DNA for the CDR3 is TGTGCCAGCAGCCTCCGACAACATCAGCCCCAGCATTTT.

The gene calls are TRBV15 and TRBJ1-2; D is unclear. The V gene lost 0 bases and the J gene lost 1 base, with 6 bases spanning the gap. Germline V gene lookup returns CDR1 LNHNV and CDR2 YYDKDF (reference sequence). The CDR3 is made up of 14 amino acids. The CDR3 DNA sequence: TGTGCCACCAGCAGAGATACAAGTAACTATGGCTACACCTTC. It translates to CATSRDTSNYGYTF.

The rearrangement uses TRBV5-1 and TRBJ1-2, with 8 positions matching TRBD1. V was pared by 0 bases and J by 5 bases, with 9 bases of the junction left unmatched. CDR1 and CDR2 from the germline V gene are SGHRS and YFSETQ. The CDR3 consists of 16 residues. CDR3 loop: CASSLAGGQASYGYTF. The CDR3 DNA reads TGCGCCAGCAGCTTGGCTGGGGGACAGGCATCTTATGGCTACACCTTC.

The chain carries TRBV2 and TRBJ1-4, with D unresolved. The CDR3 has 14 residues. The germline V gene has CDR1 SNHLY and CDR2 FYNNEI. Trimming pared 5 bases from V and 8 bases from J, leaving 15 bases between. The CDR3 region has the DNA TGTGCCAGCAGTTCCAGAGGCTCGCGGGAAAAACTGTTTTTT. It specifies CASSSRGSREKLFF.